One and the same sample provided the 31 T cell receptor beta chains below, sequenced in a study of PD-L1 blockade in urothelial cancer. The repertoire was sequenced with immunoSEQ multiplex PCR; TCRdb's copy has only in-frame clones and lacks some. The sample lists 95,000 to 100,000 clones; over 75% were seen once. Time point: pretreatment peripheral blood. The material was PBMCs, obtained around atezolizumab (anti-PD-L1) treatment. The receptors here all came from a man in his fifties or sixties with urothelial cancer.

The rearrangement uses TRBV6-1 and TRBJ2-7; TRBD1 agrees at 8 bases. Germline trimming cut 3 bases from V and 5 bases from J; bases unmatched to any gene: 9. This CDR3 has 15 residues. Germline values: CDR1 MNHNS, CDR2 SASEGT. As DNA, the CDR3 is TGTGCCAGCAGTGATCGGACAGGGTATGTGAACGAGCAGTACTTC. Encoded protein: CASSDRTGYVNEQYF.

The chain recombines TRBV18 with TRBJ2-1; 7 nucleotides line up with TRBD1. CDR1 KGHSH and CDR2 LQKENI come from the germline V gene. CDR3 length: 17 residues. V lost 0 bases, J lost 1 base, and 6 bases stayed unmatched. CDR3 DNA: TGTGCCAGCTCACCACCAGTCGGGACAGCATCCTACAATGAGCAGTTCTTC. Translated: CASSPPVGTASYNEQFF.

This clone was recorded only once. Here the CDR3 DNA reads TGTGCCAGCAGTCTGGGGGGACGTAGCACAGATACGCAGTATTTT. Protein product: CASSLGGRSTDTQYF. V and J are TRBV7-3 and TRBJ2-3; D perhaps matches TRBD2 (6 bases). V lost 6 bases to trimming and J lost 0 bases, with 13 bases between them. The CDR3 spans 15 residues. The V gene's germline CDR1 is SGHTA and CDR2 FQGTGA.

This clone was detected only a few times. The chain links TRBV7-2 to TRBJ1-4; D gene unclear. The V gene lost 1 base and the J gene lost 3 bases, with 9 bases spanning the gap. CDR1 and CDR2 (germline): SGHTA, FQGNSA. The CDR3 is 15 amino acids. The DNA of the CDR3 is TGTGCCAGCAGCTTAGTCGGGTCGGCTAATGAAAAACTGTTTTTT. Protein sequence: CASSLVGSANEKLFF.

The chain uses TRBV29-1 and TRBJ1-2; TRBD1 matches at 7 bases. Looked up from germline, CDR1 is SQVTM and CDR2 is ANQGSEA. The J segment lost 4 bases and the V segment lost 4 bases, leaving 9 bases of the junction unmatched. The CDR3 loop spans 14 amino acids. The CDR3 bases are TGCAGCGTTGTGGCTGCAGGGACAGTCTATGGCTACACCTTC. Its protein product is CSVVAAGTVYGYTF.

This chain joins TRBV2 and TRBJ2-7, with 8 bases fitting TRBD2. Per germline, CDR1 SNHLY and CDR2 FYNNEI. J was trimmed by 6 bases and V by 5 bases; bases with no gene match: 9. The CDR3 runs 14 residues. The CDR3 here is CASSSHGRAVEQYF. CDR3 in DNA: TGTGCCAGCAGTTCGCACGGGAGGGCCGTCGAGCAGTACTTC. Combining the CDR3 with reference TRBV2 and TRBJ2-7 gives the whole variable domain EPEVTQTPSHQVTQMGQEVILRCVPISNHLYFYWYRQILGQKVEFLVSFYNNEISEKSEIFDDQFSVERPDGSNFTLKIRSTKLEDSAMYFCASSSHGRAVEQYFGPGTRLTVT.

The CDR3, as DNA: TGTGCCAGCAGCTCGACCGGGACAGGAATCTATGGCTACACCTTC. Translated: CASSSTGTGIYGYTF. The V gene is TRBV5-4, the J gene TRBJ1-2, with 8 bases lining up with TRBD1. The trim removed 3 bases at V and 4 bases at J, leaving 8 bases unmatched. This CDR3 is 15 amino acids long. Per the germline V gene, CDR1 is SGHNT and CDR2 is YYREEE (reference sequence).

This chain uses TRBV5-6 with TRBJ1-6; D is ambiguous. Germline V gives CDR1 SGHDT, CDR2 YYEEEE. The germline V and J ends were trimmed by 9 bases and 3 bases, with 7 bases remaining between them. CDR3 length: 12 amino acids. CDR3 in amino acids: CATEGYNSPLHF. The CDR3, as DNA: TGTGCCACTGAGGGCTATAATTCACCCCTCCACTTT.

The chain uses TRBV27 and TRBJ2-7; D might be TRBD2 (6 bases). Germline CDR1 and CDR2: MNHEY and SMNVEV (reference sequence). Trimming cost V 2 bases and J 3 bases, with 14 bases left between them. The CDR3 is 15 residues long. This chain's CDR3 is CASSLNQGGHYEQYF. DNA of the CDR3: TGTGCCAGCAGTTTAAATCAGGGAGGACACTACGAGCAGTACTTC.

The chain employs TRBV19 and TRBJ2-7; 16 bases are shared with TRBD2. The length of the CDR3 is 16 residues. V shed 5 bases and J 6 bases; nucleotides not matched to a gene: 7. Germline loops: CDR1 LNHDA, CDR2 SQIVND (reference sequence). Here the CDR3 DNA reads TGTGCCAGTAGTTCCGGGACTAGCGGGAGGGTAACCGAGCAGTACTTC. This translates into CASSSGTSGRVTEQYF.

The chain employs TRBV5-6 and TRBJ2-2, with 8 bases identical to TRBD1. Looked up from germline, CDR1 is SGHDT and CDR2 is YYEEEE. This CDR3 region has 15 residues. Trimming took 1 base from V and 3 from J; bases not matched to a gene: 2. The CDR3 sequence: CASSLRQGHTGELFF. CDR3 coding DNA: TGTGCCAGCAGCTTGAGACAGGGGCACACCGGGGAGCTGTTTTTT.

The J gene is TRBJ2-5, the V gene TRBV5-1; 9 bases align to TRBD1. J was trimmed by 4 bases and V by 2 bases; bases with no gene match: 9. The CDR3 has 16 residues. Germline CDR1 reads SGHRS; CDR2 reads YFSETQ. CDR3 loop: CASSFVGQGRGETQYF. The DNA of the CDR3 is TGCGCCAGCAGCTTCGTGGGACAGGGACGGGGAGAGACCCAGTACTTC.

The rearrangement uses TRBV11-3 and TRBJ2-5; TRBD2 aligns across 7 bases. The CDR3 is 14 amino acids. Germline V lookup: CDR1 SGHNT, CDR2 YENEEA. Germline trimming cut 5 bases from V and 0 bases from J; bases unmatched to any gene: 3. In DNA, the CDR3 is TGTGCCAGCAGCCCCGGGGGGTACCAAGAGACCCAGTACTTC. This gives the protein CASSPGGYQETQYF.

This clone occurred once. V is TRBV13 and J is TRBJ2-7, with 7 bases that match TRBD2. CDR1 PRHDT and CDR2 FYEKMQ come from the germline V gene (reference sequence). With 0 bases clipped from V and 0 bases from J, the junction kept 5 bases outside the gene matches. The CDR3 is made up of 16 amino acids. As DNA, the CDR3 is TGTGCCAGCAGCTTAGGCCGGGGGGAGTTCTCCTACGAGCAGTACTTC. Translating it yields CASSLGRGEFSYEQYF.

The chain has TRBV28 and TRBJ1-2; the D is unclear. CDR1 and CDR2 (germline): MDHEN, SYDVKM. The CDR3 covers 13 residues. Deletions cut 9 bases from V and 4 bases from J, with 15 bases between. This chain's CDR3 is CASWEPTLYGYTF. The CDR3 coding sequence is TGTGCCAGTTGGGAGCCTACCCTCTATGGCTACACCTTC.

The chain links TRBV7-7 to TRBJ2-2, with 8 bases aligning to TRBD2. The J segment lost 4 bases and the V segment lost 5 bases, leaving 6 bases of the junction unmatched. The length of the CDR3 is 15 residues. The germline CDR1 and CDR2 sequences are SSHAT and FNYEAQ (reference sequence). The CDR3 sequence is CASSPAGAFTGELFF. The CDR3 DNA is TGTGCCAGCAGCCCAGCGGGGGCCTTCACCGGGGAGCTGTTTTTT.

The J gene is TRBJ1-2, the V gene TRBV29-1; no clear D gene. The germline V gene has CDR1 SQVTM and CDR2 ANQGSEA. The V and J ends lost 4 bases and 2 bases respectively, with 11 bases between them. The CDR3 extends over 13 amino acids. CDR3 in amino acids: CSVVVGGNYGYTF. The CDR3 DNA reads as TGCAGCGTTGTTGTCGGAGGGAACTATGGCTACACCTTC. Complete variable domain (other parts from reference TRBV29-1 and TRBJ1-2): SAVISQKPSRDICQRGTSLTIQCQVDSQVTMMFWYRQQPGQSLTLIATANQGSEATYESGFVIDKFPISRPNLTFSTLTVSNMSPEDSSIYLCSVVVGGNYGYTFGSGTRLTVV.

The gene calls are TRBV19 and TRBJ2-5; the match to TRBD2 covers 9 bases. After removal of 6 bases from V and 5 bases from J, the junction contained 10 bases not matched to a gene. The germline V gene has CDR1 LNHDA and CDR2 SQIVND (reference sequence). The CDR3 totals 15 residues. The DNA of the CDR3 is TGTGCCAGTAGGGACCCGGGACTAGCAGGGGAGACCCAGTACTTC. It codes for CASRDPGLAGETQYF.

The chain recombines TRBV4-1 with TRBJ2-4, with D perhaps matching TRBD1 (6 bases). Trimming removed 4 bases at V and 0 bases at J, with 16 bases between. Germline V gives CDR1 MGHRA, CDR2 YSYEKL. This CDR3 has 17 amino acids. CDR3 bases: TGCGCCAGCAGCCCAGGACTTGCCAGGGGAGCCAAAAACATTCAGTACTTC. This sequence encodes CASSPGLARGAKNIQYF.

This rearrangement joins TRBV28 to TRBJ1-5; the D gene is possibly TRBD1 (5 bases). The CDR3 sequence is 13 residues long. V was shortened by 3 bases and J by 4 bases, with 7 bases between the two germline ends. Germline V lookup: CDR1 MDHEN, CDR2 SYDVKM. The CDR3 here is CASSFSGNQPQHF. CDR3 nucleotides: TGTGCCAGCAGTTTCTCAGGGAATCAGCCCCAGCATTTT. Full variable domain (missing parts from reference TRBV28 and TRBJ1-5): DVKVTQSSRYLVKRTGEKVFLECVQDMDHENMFWYRQDPGLGLRLIYFSYDVKMKEKGDIPEGYSVSREKKERFSLILESASTNQTSMYLCASSFSGNQPQHFGDGTRLSIL.

V and J are TRBV28 and TRBJ2-2; D perhaps matches TRBD2 (5 bases). CDR1 MDHEN and CDR2 SYDVKM come from the germline V gene. Trimming took off 4 bases at V and 10 bases at J, with 13 bases between the two ends. The CDR3 has 13 amino acids. The CDR3 sequence: CASSSHRGLELFF. The CDR3 coding sequence is TGTGCCAGCAGTTCCCACCGAGGACTGGAGCTGTTTTTT.

The chain is built from TRBV23-1 and TRBJ1-5; D is undetermined. TRBV23-1 is labeled an ORF, and its function is uncertain. V was clipped by 6 bases and J by 1 base, with 13 bases between them. CDR3 length: 15 amino acids. CDR3 sequence (DNA): TGCGCCAGCAGCCCTAAGCGGAGGAGCAATCAGCCCCAGCATTTT. Residues: CASSPKRRSNQPQHF.

V usage is TRBV10-3 and J usage is TRBJ1-1, with D possibly matching TRBD1 (6 bases). CDR1 is ENHRY and CDR2 is SYGVKD in the germline V gene. The CDR3 is 15 amino acids. Trimming cost V 3 bases and J 4 bases, with 15 bases left between them. The chain's CDR3 is CAISDGGAGGTEAFF. For the CDR3, the DNA is TGTGCCATCAGTGATGGGGGCGCGGGAGGCACTGAAGCTTTCTTT.

The chain recombines TRBV5-1 with TRBJ1-1, with D perhaps matching TRBD1 (5 bases). Germline values: CDR1 SGHRS, CDR2 YFSETQ. V gave up 0 bases and J gave up 1 base, with 10 bases separating them. This CDR3 has 15 amino acids. The CDR3 reads CASSLGGQPNTEAFF. The DNA for the CDR3 is TGCGCCAGCAGCTTGGGCGGACAACCGAACACTGAAGCTTTCTTT.

The rearrangement uses TRBV2 and TRBJ2-7, with D perhaps matching TRBD2 (7 bases). CDR1 and CDR2 from the germline V gene are SNHLY and FYNNEI. Trimming shortened V by 3 bases and J by 4 bases, and 13 bases separated the two germline ends. The CDR3 contains 14 residues. The CDR3 nucleotides are TGTGCCAGCAGTGACGGCGGGGGCAGGTACGAGCAGTACTTC. Translation gives CASSDGGGRYEQYF. Based on the CDR3 plus reference TRBV2 and TRBJ2-7, the full variable domain is EPEVTQTPSHQVTQMGQEVILRCVPISNHLYFYWYRQILGQKVEFLVSFYNNEISEKSEIFDDQFSVERPDGSNFTLKIRSTKLEDSAMYFCASSDGGGRYEQYFGPGTRLTVT.

The rearrangement joins TRBV18 to TRBJ1-5, with a tentative D call TRBD1 (5 bases). V was pared by 0 bases and J by 11 bases, with 14 bases between. CDR1 is KGHSH, CDR2 LQKENI, per germline. The CDR3 sequence is 14 residues long. The CDR3 DNA follows: TGTGCCAGCTCACCACCGAGCAGGCCCAGGGCCCAGCATTTT. It specifies CASSPPSRPRAQHF.

This clone was observed a single time. This sample includes further DNA sequences coding for the same CDR3. The rearrangement joins TRBV28 to TRBJ2-1; perhaps TRBD2 as D (6 bases). Per the germline V gene, CDR1 is MDHEN and CDR2 is SYDVKM. The CDR3 extends over 11 amino acids. The V and J ends lost 10 bases and 9 bases respectively, with 13 bases between them. The CDR3 nucleotides read TGTGCCACGCGCGGGGCTCCTGAGCAGTTCTTC. Translation gives CATRGAPEQFF. The full variable domain, its missing parts supplied by reference TRBV28 and TRBJ2-1, is DVKVTQSSRYLVKRTGEKVFLECVQDMDHENMFWYRQDPGLGLRLIYFSYDVKMKEKGDIPEGYSVSREKKERFSLILESASTNQTSMYLCATRGAPEQFFGPGTRLTVL.

The gene calls are TRBV19 and TRBJ2-2, with a possible D match to TRBD1 (6 bases). The CDR3 has 13 amino acids. Germline V CDR1 and CDR2: LNHDA, SQIVND (reference sequence). The germline V and J ends were trimmed by 3 bases and 7 bases, with 9 bases remaining between them. The CDR3 bases are TGTGCCAGTAGTATCAGGACAGACGGGGAGCTGTTTTTT. Amino acid sequence: CASSIRTDGELFF.

This chain links TRBV9 with TRBJ2-3; 8 nucleotides match TRBD2. This CDR3 comprises 15 residues. Germline CDR1 reads SGDLS; CDR2 reads YYNGEE. V dropped 5 bases and J dropped 1; count of bases not matched to a gene: 6. In DNA form, the CDR3 reads TGTGCCAGCAGGCCCTCGGGACTAGGCACAGATACGCAGTATTTT. The encoded protein is CASRPSGLGTDTQYF. Full variable domain (remainder filled in from reference TRBV9 and TRBJ2-3): DSGVTQTPKHLITATGQRVTLRCSPRSGDLSVYWYQQSLDQGLQFLIQYYNGEERAKGNILERFSAQQFPDLHSELNLSSLELGDSALYFCASRPSGLGTDTQYFGPGTRLTVL.

The CDR3 region has the DNA TGTGCCAGCACCCTGGGACTAGCGGGAGAGCCCGGGGAGCTGTTTTTT. Its protein is CASTLGLAGEPGELFF. The rearrangement links TRBV28 to TRBJ2-2, with 14 bases matching TRBD2. The J segment lost 6 bases and the V segment lost 7 bases, leaving 7 bases of the junction unmatched. This CDR3 has 16 amino acids. From germline, CDR1 is MDHEN and CDR2 SYDVKM.

This clone was seen a handful of times. The chain is built from TRBV5-4 and TRBJ2-1; 8 bases fit TRBD2. Trimming cost V 3 bases and J 4 bases; bases outside gene matches: 18. The CDR3 spans 19 residues. Per the germline V gene, CDR1 is SGHNT and CDR2 is YYREEE (reference sequence). DNA of the CDR3: TGTGCCAGCAGCTGGACCCTCACCCAGGCGGGAGGATTATACAATGAGCAGTTCTTC. This codes for CASSWTLTQAGGLYNEQFF.